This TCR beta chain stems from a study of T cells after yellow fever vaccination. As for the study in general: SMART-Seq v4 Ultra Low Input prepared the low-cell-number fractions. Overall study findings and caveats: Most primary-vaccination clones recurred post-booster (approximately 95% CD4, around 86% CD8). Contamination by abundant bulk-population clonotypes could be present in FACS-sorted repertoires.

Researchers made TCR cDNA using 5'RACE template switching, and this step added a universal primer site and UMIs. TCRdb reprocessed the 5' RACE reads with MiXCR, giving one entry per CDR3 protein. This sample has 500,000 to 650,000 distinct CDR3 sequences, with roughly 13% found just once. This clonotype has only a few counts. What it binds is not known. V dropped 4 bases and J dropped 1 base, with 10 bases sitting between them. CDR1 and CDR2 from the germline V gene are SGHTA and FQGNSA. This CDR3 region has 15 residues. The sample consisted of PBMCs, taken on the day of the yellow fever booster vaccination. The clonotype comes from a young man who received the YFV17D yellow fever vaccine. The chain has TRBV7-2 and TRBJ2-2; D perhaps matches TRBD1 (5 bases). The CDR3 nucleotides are TGTGCCAGCAGCTATCAGGGCTTGAACACCGGGGAGCTGTTTTTT. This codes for CASSYQGLNTGELFF.